The 13 T cell receptor beta chains presented below share a single source sample, sequenced in a study of spatial heterogeneity in lung cancer. Time point indicated: blood at routine non-recurrence follow-up after resection. The input material, whole RNA from tumor, nontumor lung or frozen PBMC, was sequenced unsorted. TCRdb independently ran MiXCR on the 5' RACE reads; one entry per CDR3 protein. The sample shows 50,000 to 60,000 distinct CDR3 sequences, 6.5% to 7.5% of them seen only once. The source material was PBMCs, sampled at follow-up. The receptors derive from a female donor with early-stage non-small cell lung cancer.

This clonotype was seen ten or more times. The V call is TRBV12-3 or TRBV12-4, the J call TRBJ2-3; D is unresolved. This CDR3 spans 13 amino acids. The V and J ends lost 4 bases and 2 bases respectively, with 7 bases between them. CDR3 in amino acids: CASSSRATDTQYF. In DNA, the CDR3 is TGTGCCAGCAGTTCCCGAGCCACAGATACGCAGTATTTT.

This clonotype showed up many times. V is TRBV7-8 and J is TRBJ2-1, with 7 positions matching TRBD2. V trimming: 1 base; J trimming: 7 bases; junction bases outside the gene matches: 7. Germline V gives CDR1 SGHVS, CDR2 FQNEAQ. The CDR3 is 15 amino acids. The chain's CDR3 is CASSLGLAKANEQFF. The CDR3 region has the DNA TGTGCCAGCAGCTTAGGACTAGCTAAAGCAAATGAGCAGTTCTTC.

This clonotype was detected ten times or more. J is TRBJ1-1 and V is TRBV7-2; no firm D call. Germline-derived CDR1 and CDR2 are SGHTA and FQGNSA. V lost 5 bases and J lost 1, with 11 bases in between. The CDR3 is made up of 14 amino acids. CDR3 sequence reads: CASSPMPRNTEAFF. The CDR3 nucleotides read TGTGCCAGCAGCCCTATGCCCAGGAACACTGAAGCTTTCTTT.

This clonotype was counted only a few times. The J gene is TRBJ1-2, the V gene TRBV20-1; tentative D call: TRBD1 (5 bases). CDR3 length: 13 residues. CDR1 is DFQATT, CDR2 SNEGSKA, per germline (reference sequence). The V and J ends lost 0 bases and 4 bases respectively, with 9 bases between them. CDR3 nucleotides: TGCAGTGCTAGAGACGAGGGGCCCTATGGCTACACCTTC. Protein: CSARDEGPYGYTF.

This clonotype came up many times. The chain uses TRBV12-3 or TRBV12-4 and TRBJ2-3; TRBD1 is a possible D gene (6 bases). V was shortened by 5 bases and J by 4 bases, with 7 bases between the two germline ends. The CDR3 is made up of 12 amino acids. For the CDR3, the DNA is TGTGCCAGCAGTGAGGGGGCAGATACGCAGTATTTT. This gives the protein CASSEGADTQYF.

The chain links TRBV5-1 to TRBJ2-3; TRBD2 agrees at 10 bases. The CDR3 spans 13 residues. Germline V gene lookup returns CDR1 SGHRS and CDR2 YFSETQ. V was clipped by 0 bases and J by 12 bases; unmatched bases: 4. As DNA, the CDR3 is TGCGCCAGCAGCTTGGGAGGGACTAGCGCACAGTATTTT. Amino acid sequence: CASSLGGTSAQYF. The full variable domain, completed using reference TRBV5-1 and TRBJ2-3, is KAGVTQTPRYLIKTRGQQVTLSCSPISGHRSVSWYQQTPGQGLQFLFEYFSETQRNKGNFPGRFSGRQFSNSRSEMNVSTLELGDSALYLCASSLGGTSAQYFGPGTRLTVL.

This clonotype has only a few counts. The chain carries TRBV6-1 and TRBJ2-5, with D possibly matching TRBD1 (5 bases). Germline V gene sequence: CDR1 MNHNS, CDR2 SASEGT. The CDR3 is made up of 14 amino acids. Trimming removed 5 bases at V and 2 bases at J, with 12 bases between. The CDR3: CASSPTQEQETQYF. CDR3 coding DNA: TGTGCCAGCAGTCCGACACAGGAGCAAGAGACCCAGTACTTC.

The chain recombines TRBV11-1 with TRBJ2-7, with 9 bases matching TRBD1. Germline-derived CDR1 and CDR2 are SGHAT and FQDESV (reference sequence). There are 14 residues in the CDR3. J gave up 3 bases and V 5 bases, and 5 bases lay outside the gene matches. The CDR3 nucleotides read TGTGCCAGCAGCAACGACAGGGGGATCTACGAGCAGTACTTC. Translating it yields CASSNDRGIYEQYF. Complete variable domain (other parts from reference TRBV11-1 and TRBJ2-7): EAEVAQSPRYKITEKSQAVAFWCDPISGHATLYWYRQILGQGPELLVQFQDESVVDDSQLPKDRFSAERLKGVDSTLKIQPAELGDSAMYLCASSNDRGIYEQYFGPGTRLTVT.

This clonotype was seen many times. The V gene is TRBV5-1, the J gene TRBJ2-5, with D uncertain. Trimming took off 1 base at V and 2 bases at J, with 9 bases between the two ends. This CDR3 has 14 amino acids. Germline V gene sequence: CDR1 SGHRS, CDR2 YFSETQ. This CDR3 is CASSLIDGQETQYF. Written as DNA, the CDR3 is TGCGCCAGCAGCTTGATCGACGGACAAGAGACCCAGTACTTC.

The J gene is TRBJ1-2, the V gene TRBV20-1; D gene uncertain. This CDR3 has 12 amino acids. The ends were cut back, 0 bases at V and 7 bases at J, with 9 bases in the middle. The germline CDR1 and CDR2 sequences are DFQATT and SNEGSKA (reference sequence). The CDR3 coding sequence is TGCAGTGCTAGAGATCCGGTGCGTGGCTACACCTTC. Its translation: CSARDPVRGYTF.

This clonotype has a count of ten or more. The chain uses TRBV7-2 and TRBJ1-4; D is possibly TRBD1 (5 bases). The CDR3 is 16 amino acids. Trimming left V 1 base short and J 0 bases short, with 9 bases between. The V gene's germline CDR1 is SGHTA and CDR2 FQGNSA. This chain's CDR3 is CASSLGAGPTNEKLFF. The DNA for the CDR3 is TGTGCCAGCAGCTTAGGGGCAGGGCCAACTAATGAAAAACTGTTTTTT.

The chain is built from TRBV20-1 and TRBJ2-3, with TRBD2 matching 8 bases. V dropped 5 bases and J dropped 2; count of bases not matched to a gene: 9. Germline CDR1 is DFQATT and CDR2 is SNEGSKA (reference sequence). The CDR3 is 15 residues long. The CDR3 nucleotides read TGCAGTGCTCCAGGACTAGCCGGCGTCACAGATACGCAGTATTTT. Translated, it gives CSAPGLAGVTDTQYF.

The table lists this clonotype with a few counts. This chain connects TRBV12-3 or TRBV12-4 to TRBJ1-5, with 9 bases that match TRBD1. Trimming removed 6 bases from V and 4 bases from J; junction bases left unmatched: 7. CDR3 length: 15 residues. The chain's CDR3 is CASSHIDRGNQPQHF. The CDR3 DNA sequence: TGTGCCAGCAGCCACATCGACAGGGGGAATCAGCCCCAGCATTTT.